The clone carrying this TCR beta chain was picked up a small number of times. Gene names denote mouse genes. The CDR3 end is not reached by the read, which stops 3 residues before it; the germline J gene fills it in. Combined cutaneous lymph node cells underwent sorting by CD4, CD8alpha, NKG2D, NKG2ACE and additional markers. The V and J ends lost 6 bases and 4 bases respectively, with 10 bases between them. The CDR3 extends over 14 amino acids. Germline CDR1 and CDR2: MSHET and SYDVDS. This record belongs to a study of CD8+ T cells in alopecia areata. Extraction of RNA preceded its reverse transcription into cDNA, which served as the sequencing template. Profiling relied on immunoSEQ multiplex PCR, and the TCRdb table lists in-frame clones only, not all of them. The record shows approximately 280,000 clones for this sample, with no singletons present.

V usage is TRBV29 and J usage is TRBJ1-6, with D tentatively TRBD1 (6 bases). TRBJ1-6 is an ORF, with its function uncertain. Sequenced input: CD4+ T cells sorted from a lymph node. The TCR comes from a C3H/HeJ mouse with alopecia areata. The mice in this strain carry MHC haplotype H2-k. CDR3 bases read: TGTGCTAGCAGGTCGGGACAATATAATTCGCCC. Its translation is CASRSGQYNSP. The full CDR3 reads CASRSGQYNSPLYF.